The T cell receptor beta chain described here comes from a study of T cell repertoires in cytomegalovirus infection. The overall study: Researchers turned to recently identified HLA-C-restricted CMV epitopes as well as well-studied HLA-B-restricted ones. Both a matching HLA type and CMV infection were indicated by public TCR beta signatures. General study findings and limits: There were carriers of CMV plus the relevant HLA, and cumulative public TCR beta family frequency identified them. Dominating the ex vivo response were HLA-C-restricted CMV-specific TCR beta clonotypes.

MiXCR, run by TCRdb on the reads, gives a single entry per CDR3 protein. Among approximately 730,000 distinct CDR3 sequences, around 31% were seen once, and the ten largest hold roughly 18%. V lost 1 base to trimming and J lost 8 bases; unmatched junction nucleotides: 12. CDR1 and CDR2 from the germline V gene are MGHRA and YSYEKL. CDR3 length: 17 residues. This clonotype has a handful of counts. Its target is unknown. This receptor was obtained from a human donor in good health (CMV status not recorded). Some clones in this sample may be carry-over from other donors' samples. This specimen was cultured PBMCs, taken from culture after CMV antigen stimulation. The chain has TRBV4-1 and TRBJ1-4; 8 bases fit TRBD1. The CDR3 sequence is CASSQVRGRTGNEKLFF. DNA of the CDR3: TGCGCCAGCAGCCAAGTTCGTGGCCGGACAGGGAACGAAAAACTGTTTTTT.